Here is one TCR beta chain with its context. These data are taken from a study of blood T cell repertoires in COVID-19. TCRdb's table, derived via immunoSEQ multiplex PCR, lists solely in-frame clones and lacks some. The table shows 400,000 to 500,000 clones, with roughly 90% occurring only once. Participants, about 18 to 100 years old, spanned fewer than 25 US areas. Participant-given clinical history determined each cohort assignment. Among Cohort 3 donors, those recovered had two negative PCRs, clearance, or symptom resolution. Trimming cost V 4 bases and J 4 bases, with 9 bases left between them. The CDR3 runs 13 residues. Looked up from germline, CDR1 is SGHRS and CDR2 is YFSETQ.

The sequence was collected from a woman aged 40 to 50 who had recovered from COVID-19. The gene calls are TRBV5-1 and TRBJ1-5; D is ambiguous. The sample was PBMCs or T cells enriched from blood (not recorded which). CDR3 region: CASSVDGNQPQHF. The CDR3 DNA reads TGCGCCAGCAGCGTTGACGGGAATCAGCCCCAGCATTTT.